The text below deals with one TCR beta chain. Each CDR3 protein gets one entry after TCRdb re-called the RT-PCR reads with MiXCR. The sample lists 150,000 to 200,000 distinct CDR3 sequences, 30% seen once, with about 3% in the top ten. This sample stems from a study of patients and donors after allogeneic stem cell transplantation. CDR3 length: 14 residues. The ends lost 2 bases at V and 7 bases at J; junction bases unmatched: 8. The germline V gene encodes CDR1 SGHNT and CDR2 YYREEE (reference sequence). The source material was blood, either unsorted or a sorted T cell fraction (not recorded which). This TCR came from a human donor who was either an allogeneic HSCT recipient or a stem cell or donor lymphocyte infusion donor (not recorded which). It is not recorded whose cells these are; they may come from a transplant donor. The V and J genes are TRBV5-4 and TRBJ1-1; 7 nucleotides line up with TRBD1. The CDR3 is CASSLPAGGGEAFF. The CDR3 nucleotides read TGTGCCAGCAGCTTACCAGCAGGGGGAGGTGAAGCTTTCTTT.